This TCR beta chain is from a study of blood T cell repertoires in COVID-19. Whole-study context: The cDNA or gDNA used as material had been derived from T cells, B-cell-depleted T cells, or PBMCs.

Measured with immunoSEQ multiplex PCR; TCRdb has only the in-frame clones, and not every one. The sample lists around 310,000 clones; 89% were seen once. Cohort 3 donors counted as recovered after two negative PCRs, clearance, or resolved symptoms. The sequencing sample was made of PBMCs or T cells enriched from blood (not recorded which). This clonotype was sampled from a woman younger than 45 who had recovered from COVID-19.

The CDR3 sequence is CASSSGTSGRAGADTQYF. The CDR3 DNA sequence: TGTGCCAGCAGCTCAGGGACTAGCGGGAGGGCCGGGGCAGATACGCAGTATTTT. The J gene is TRBJ2-3, the V gene TRBV9; TRBD2 matches at 16 bases. CDR3 length: 18 residues. After removal of 4 bases from V and 4 bases from J, the junction contained 9 bases not matched to a gene. CDR1 is SGDLS, CDR2 YYNGEE, per germline.